The sequence of this T cell receptor beta chain was determined in a study of patients and donors after allogeneic stem cell transplantation. This clonotype was counted many times. This CDR3 is built from 15 residues. V was clipped by 5 bases and J by 5 bases, with 18 bases between them. Looked up from germline, CDR1 is SEHNR and CDR2 is FQNEAQ (reference sequence). TCRdb analysed the RT-PCR reads with MiXCR anew, one entry per CDR3 protein. The repertoire holds roughly 880,000 distinct CDR3 sequences, with approximately 18% as singletons. V and J are TRBV7-9 and TRBJ2-5, with D uncertain. Sequencing was done on a sample of blood, either unsorted or a sorted T cell fraction (not recorded which). The sequence was obtained from a human donor who was either an allogeneic HSCT recipient or a stem cell or donor lymphocyte infusion donor (not recorded which). It is not recorded whose cells these are; they may come from a transplant donor. The CDR3 here is CASSPQRTWKETQYF. In DNA form, the CDR3 reads TGTGCCAGCAGCCCACAACGGACCTGGAAGGAGACCCAGTACTTC.